This TCR beta chain was found in a study of Graves' ophthalmopathy and Graves' hyperthyroidism. At the level of the study: Untreated patients at initial diagnosis provided peripheral blood. General study results and limits: Blood also contained most of the expanded thyroid clonotypes above 0.001 frequency.

This clonotype was observed a few times. The antigen is undetermined. TCR beta CDR3 regions were amplified from RNA transcripts. HTBI primers served in a first-round RT-PCR, which a second-round multiplex PCR followed. TCRdb re-derived calls from the multiplex PCR reads in MiXCR, one entry per CDR3 protein. The data contain 620,000 or so distinct CDR3 sequences, 22% of them singletons. Participants with hyperthyroidism, aged 18 to 65, were newly diagnosed with under 2 months' duration. The diagnosis was founded upon clinical symptoms, serum thyroxine, TRAb, thyroid ultrasound and orbital computed tomography. Germline CDR1 MNHEY, CDR2 SVGEGT. V was cut by 4 bases and J by 3 bases, with 9 bases left in between. The CDR3 sequence is 13 residues long.

The sample consisted of peripheral blood. This TCR derives from a woman under 30 with stable Graves' hyperthyroidism. Some clones in this sample may be carry-over from other donors' samples. The V call is TRBV6-2 or TRBV6-3, the J call TRBJ2-5; D is uncertain. CDR3 amino acids: CASSWTAKETQYF. In DNA form, the CDR3 reads TGTGCCAGCAGTTGGACGGCAAAAGAGACCCAGTACTTC.